This T cell receptor (beta chain) was retrieved from a study of stem cell transplantation in POMP-related autoinflammatory disease. Turning to the study itself: Hypothesis: faulty thymoproteasomes impair CD8+ T-cell selection, skewing TRB repertoires.

As regards this clone: The antigen is undetermined.

V shed 1 base and J 7 bases; nucleotides not matched to a gene: 9. CDR1 and CDR2 from the germline V gene are SGDLS and YYNGEE. The length of the CDR3 is 16 residues. Whole-study findings and limits: PRAID patients trended toward lower TRB diversity and higher clonality in all analyzed T-cell subsets. In PRAID patients, the number of distinct TRB V-J gene pairings was restricted.

TCRdb's table, derived via immunoSEQ multiplex PCR, lists solely in-frame clones and lacks some. The profile shows over a thousand clones, roughly 72% of them singletons. The V gene is TRBV9, the J gene TRBJ2-5; TRBD1 matches at 11 bases. The sample consisted of CD8+ T cells from PBMCs. The receptor comes from a human donor in good health. This chain's CDR3 is CASSVRDRGYNGTQYF. The CDR3 bases are TGTGCCAGCAGCGTAAGGGACAGGGGGTACAATGGGACCCAGTACTTC.